These 2 T cell receptor beta chains share one sample of origin, sequenced in a study of blood T cell repertoires in COVID-19. Here immunoSEQ multiplex PCR was the method, and the copy in TCRdb shows in-frame clones only, minus some. The sample contains about 240,000 clones, roughly four fifths of which appear only once. Sequencing input: peripheral blood. The receptors here all came from an elderly woman with COVID-19, enrolled during active disease.

This rearrangement joins TRBV6-5 to TRBJ1-6; possible D gene TRBD1, 5 bases. This CDR3 spans 16 amino acids. The germline V gene has CDR1 MNHEY and CDR2 SVGAGI. V lost 2 bases and J lost 5, with 13 bases in between. The CDR3 nucleotides read TGTGCCAGCAGTTACCGGAGGGGCGTGGATAATTCACCCCTCCACTTT. Protein: CASSYRRGVDNSPLHF.

V is TRBV27 and J is TRBJ2-7, with D possibly being TRBD2 (5 bases). The V gene's germline CDR1 is MNHEY and CDR2 SMNVEV (reference sequence). The V and J ends lost 4 bases and 2 bases respectively, with 15 bases between them. CDR3 length: 15 amino acids. The CDR3 nucleotides read TGTGCCAGCAGTTATTCCAGCGGATACACCTACGAGCAGTACTTC. Protein sequence: CASSYSSGYTYEQYF.